Sequencing of this T cell receptor (beta chain) was carried out in a study of shared T cell receptors in the human thymus. J lost 3 bases, V lost 5 bases, and 9 bases had no gene match. Germline loops: CDR1 LNHDA, CDR2 SQIVND (reference sequence). This CDR3 spans 18 amino acids. Sequenced by immunoSEQ multiplex PCR; TCRdb stores in-frame clones only, minus some. The sample holds 650,000 to 950,000 clones, 80% to 90% seen once. This clone was seen only once. The sample was also reused in another study, on human thymus T cells. This second study notes: Resections from corrective heart surgery supplied the thymus tissue. Among thymic and blood repertoires, usage of V and J genes appeared biased. Related work found strong thymic repertoire overlap between unrelated individuals.

Sequenced: thymocytes. This clonotype was sampled from a girl in the first two years of life with a congenital heart defect. This chain joins TRBV19 and TRBJ2-1, with TRBD2 matching 14 bases. The CDR3 is CASSGGQGTSGGYNEQFF. In DNA, the CDR3 is TGTGCCAGTAGTGGTGGACAGGGGACTAGCGGGGGCTACAATGAGCAGTTCTTC.